This passage covers 25 T cell receptor beta chains from one sample sequenced in a study. MiXCR, applied by TCRdb to the RT-PCR reads, yields one record per CDR3 protein. This table holds about 680,000 distinct CDR3 sequences, over 12% found once. The sample comprised memory CD4+ T cells from blood. All receptors come from a female donor in good health, serving as a healthy control.

This chain joins TRBV7-2 and TRBJ2-7, with a possible D match to TRBD1 (6 bases). This CDR3 is built from 13 residues. CDR1 and CDR2 (germline): SGHTA, FQGNSA. V dropped 5 bases and J dropped 7 bases, with 15 bases sitting between them. CDR3 amino acids: CASSPQLQGEQYF. In DNA, the CDR3 is TGTGCCAGCAGCCCTCAGCTCCAGGGGGAGCAGTACTTC.

This clonotype was detected only a few times. The chain employs TRBV6-2 or TRBV6-3 and TRBJ1-1; the D gene is possibly TRBD1 (5 bases). The germline V gene has CDR1 MNHEY and CDR2 SVGEGT. V lost 6 bases and J 4 bases, leaving 21 bases between the germline ends. The CDR3 totals 16 residues. The CDR3 coding sequence is TGTGCCAGCAGCGATCCCGCCTTTTTGGGGACCACTGAAGCTTTCTTT. Amino acid sequence: CASSDPAFLGTTEAFF.

The chain joins TRBV27 to TRBJ1-2; D perhaps matches TRBD1 (5 bases). Looked up from germline, CDR1 is MNHEY and CDR2 is SMNVEV (reference sequence). This CDR3 contains 14 residues. V lost 4 bases to trimming and J lost 8 bases, with 17 bases between them. CDR3 bases: TGTGCCAGCAGTTCGATGGTTCAGGGAGCAGGCTACACCTTC. Its translation is CASSSMVQGAGYTF.

CDR3 in amino acids: CASSRGAGTDTQYF. CDR3 nucleotides: TGTGCCAGCAGTCGGGGGGCTGGCACAGATACGCAGTATTTT. The chain links TRBV6-1 to TRBJ2-3, with D possibly matching TRBD2 (7 bases). Trimming took off 5 bases at V and 1 base at J, with 10 bases between the two ends. This CDR3 comprises 14 residues. Germline V gene data show CDR1 as MNHNS and CDR2 as SASEGT.

The chain recombines TRBV5-6 with TRBJ2-7; possibly TRBD1 for D (6 bases). The ends were cut back, 4 bases at V and 3 bases at J, with 23 bases in the middle. CDR1 is SGHDT, CDR2 YYEEEE, per germline. The CDR3 sequence is 17 residues long. The CDR3 sequence: CASSQGRPKTGSYEQYF. As DNA, the CDR3 is TGTGCCAGCAGCCAGGGGCGACCTAAGACAGGCAGCTACGAGCAGTACTTC.

This clonotype was seen a few times. The rearrangement links TRBV7-9 to TRBJ2-5, with D perhaps matching TRBD2 (5 bases). This CDR3 contains 15 residues. The ends were cut back, 5 bases at V and 2 bases at J, with 15 bases in the middle. The germline gives CDR1 SEHNR, CDR2 FQNEAQ (reference sequence). The DNA for the CDR3 is TGTGCCAGCAGCAGAGATCGGGGATTACAAGAGACCCAGTACTTC. Translation: CASSRDRGLQETQYF.

This clonotype appeared a few times. The chain uses TRBV28 and TRBJ2-7; 8 bases agree with TRBD1. Trimming took 10 bases from V and 0 from J; bases not matched to a gene: 11. The germline V gene has CDR1 MDHEN and CDR2 SYDVKM. This CDR3 contains 15 residues. CDR3 nucleotide sequence: TGTGCCATCACAGGGGGTGGCGGAAACTCCTACGAGCAGTACTTC. Translating it yields CAITGGGGNSYEQYF.

The V gene is TRBV20-1, the J gene TRBJ2-1; possibly TRBD2 for D (5 bases). The germline V gene encodes CDR1 DFQATT and CDR2 SNEGSKA (reference sequence). The CDR3 has 16 residues. Trimming removed 0 bases at V and 1 base at J, with 13 bases between. The CDR3 DNA reads TGCAGTGCTAGAGACCCTTTCTCGGGGTCCTACAATGAGCAGTTCTTC. It encodes CSARDPFSGSYNEQFF.

The V gene is TRBV27, the J gene TRBJ2-2, with D perhaps being TRBD1 or TRBD2 (5 bases each). V shed 4 bases and J shed 2 bases, with 11 bases lying between them. This CDR3 has 15 residues. Germline CDR1 reads MNHEY; CDR2 reads SMNVEV (reference sequence). Here the CDR3 DNA reads TGTGCCAGCAGTTCCTCTCGGGACAACACCGGGGAGCTGTTTTTT. Translation: CASSSSRDNTGELFF.

The CDR3 reads CSARDRTSGMYNEQFF. CDR3 nucleotide sequence: TGCAGTGCTAGAGATAGGACTAGCGGGATGTACAATGAGCAGTTCTTC. V is TRBV20-1 and J is TRBJ2-1; 12 nucleotides align to TRBD2. This CDR3 is built from 16 residues. Germline V lookup: CDR1 DFQATT, CDR2 SNEGSKA (reference sequence). The V segment lost 0 bases and the J segment 4 bases; nucleotides outside the gene matches: 4.

This clonotype was observed a handful of times. V usage is TRBV7-2 and J usage is TRBJ2-7; D gene uncertain. Trimming took 0 bases from V and 0 from J, leaving 6 bases between them. Per the germline V gene, CDR1 is SGHTA and CDR2 is FQGNSA. The CDR3 runs to 14 residues. CDR3 amino acids: CASSLAWSSYEQYF. CDR3 bases: TGTGCCAGCAGCTTAGCATGGAGCTCCTACGAGCAGTACTTC.

This clonotype was counted ten times or more. The V call is TRBV6-2 or TRBV6-3, the J call TRBJ2-5; 11 bases are a match to TRBD2. V shed 8 bases, J shed 6 bases, and the junction held 8 bases outside the gene matches. The CDR3 extends over 14 amino acids. In germline, CDR1 is MNHEY, CDR2 SVGEGT. The CDR3 here is CASGSGRAEKTQYF. The CDR3 region has the DNA TGTGCCAGCGGTAGCGGGAGGGCCGAAAAGACCCAGTACTTC.

This clonotype came up a few times. The chain has TRBV4-2 and TRBJ1-2, with D possibly matching TRBD1 (6 bases). V gave up 0 bases and J gave up 8 bases, with 28 bases separating them. Looked up from germline, CDR1 is LGHNA and CDR2 is YNFKEQ. The CDR3 is 19 amino acids. The DNA for the CDR3 is TGTGCCAGCAGCCAAGAGAAGGTTAGGGTCGCCAGGGGTCCCTGCGGCTACACCTTC. Translating it yields CASSQEKVRVARGPCGYTF.

Only a few counts were recorded for this clonotype. The chain combines TRBV7-8 with TRBJ1-6; D is ambiguous. With 5 bases removed from V and 7 bases from J, the gap between germline ends came to 6 bases. Germline values: CDR1 SGHVS, CDR2 FQNEAQ. This CDR3 has 12 residues. DNA of the CDR3: TGTGCCAGCAGCCTTCAGAATTCACCCCTCCACTTT. Translated, it gives CASSLQNSPLHF.

The chain has TRBV5-1 and TRBJ2-3; 11 bases align to TRBD2. The CDR3 has 18 residues. V trimming: 5 bases; J trimming: 1 base; junction bases outside the gene matches: 12. The germline V gene encodes CDR1 SGHRS and CDR2 YFSETQ. The CDR3 here is CASSPGLAAPRGTDTQYF. The DNA of the CDR3 is TGCGCCAGCAGTCCGGGACTAGCGGCACCAAGGGGCACAGATACGCAGTATTTT.

This clonotype was counted only a few times. The CDR3 here is CATQQGNEKLFF. CDR3 nucleotides: TGTGCCACCCAACAGGGGAATGAAAAACTGTTTTTT. The chain uses TRBV10-3 and TRBJ1-4; TRBD1 aligns across 7 bases. CDR1 and CDR2 (germline): ENHRY, SYGVKD. V trimming: 10 bases; J trimming: 5 bases; junction bases outside the gene matches: 4. This CDR3 spans 12 amino acids.

This clonotype occurred many times. The genes are TRBV12-3 or TRBV12-4 and TRBJ2-7, with 10 bases matching TRBD2. J gave up 4 bases and V 5 bases, and 8 bases lay outside the gene matches. The CDR3 is 15 amino acids. In nucleotides, the CDR3 is TGTGCCAGCAGTCCAGGGACTAGCGTTCGGTACGAGCAGTACTTC. Its translation: CASSPGTSVRYEQYF.

The chain joins TRBV11-2 to TRBJ2-2; the D is unclear. The CDR3 has 14 residues. Trimming cost V 4 bases and J 2 bases, with 8 bases left between them. CDR1 is SGHAT and CDR2 is FQNNGV in the germline V gene. CDR3 residues: CASSSLYNTGELFF. The CDR3 region has the DNA TGTGCCAGCAGCTCCCTCTATAACACCGGGGAGCTGTTTTTT.

In its sample, this clonotype was seen many times. The chain employs TRBV6-5 and TRBJ1-5; D remains unclear. V was pared by 2 bases and J by 2 bases, with 4 bases between. Germline CDR1 MNHEY, CDR2 SVGAGI. The CDR3 totals 13 residues. In DNA form, the CDR3 reads TGTGCCAGCAGTTACGAGGGCAATCAGCCCCAGCATTTT. It translates to CASSYEGNQPQHF.

This clonotype has at least ten counts. This chain uses TRBV12-3 or TRBV12-4 with TRBJ1-5; 8 bases map to TRBD1. This CDR3 region has 13 residues. The junction had 4 bases not matched to a gene; V was cut back by 5 bases and J by 7 bases. The CDR3 is CASSLGQGQPQHF. The CDR3 region has the DNA TGTGCCAGCAGTCTAGGACAGGGACAGCCCCAGCATTTT.

The genes are TRBV20-1 and TRBJ2-5, with D perhaps TRBD2 (5 bases). Germline V CDR1 and CDR2: DFQATT, SNEGSKA (reference sequence). There are 12 residues in the CDR3. Trimming pared 1 base from V and 3 bases from J, leaving 6 bases between. The CDR3 protein is CSARVAKETQYF. The CDR3 DNA reads as TGCAGTGCTAGAGTAGCGAAAGAGACCCAGTACTTC.

The chain links TRBV27 to TRBJ1-1; possible D gene TRBD1, 5 bases. The CDR3 length is 12 residues. The germline gives CDR1 MNHEY, CDR2 SMNVEV (reference sequence). V was shortened by 6 bases and J by 4 bases, with 9 bases between the two germline ends. CDR3 protein: CASRARGTEAFF. In DNA form, the CDR3 reads TGTGCCAGCAGAGCAAGGGGCACTGAAGCTTTCTTT.

This clonotype was seen a handful of times. This rearrangement joins TRBV7-2 to TRBJ2-7; 7 bases match TRBD1. V dropped 3 bases and J dropped 6; count of bases not matched to a gene: 5. This CDR3 is 13 amino acids long. The germline CDR1 and CDR2 sequences are SGHTA and FQGNSA. DNA of the CDR3: TGTGCCAGCAGCTTTGATACAGGGGCCGAGCAGTACTTC. Translated: CASSFDTGAEQYF.

This clonotype was seen at least ten times. This chain links TRBV5-1 with TRBJ2-3; D unclear. Between the trimmed V and J ends, which lost 4 bases and 1 base, there was a span of 13 bases. The CDR3 loop spans 15 amino acids. Germline V gene lookup returns CDR1 SGHRS and CDR2 YFSETQ. CDR3 in DNA: TGCGCCAGCAGCAGGAACCCCCTGGGCACAGATACGCAGTATTTT. It encodes CASSRNPLGTDTQYF.

This clonotype was counted ten times or more. The rearrangement links TRBV28 to TRBJ2-4; 8 bases line up with TRBD1. There are 14 residues in the CDR3. CDR1 MDHEN and CDR2 SYDVKM come from the germline V gene. Trimming cost V 6 bases and J 7 bases; bases outside gene matches: 8. DNA for the CDR3: TGTGCCAGCAGCAGGGGACAGGAGGGGAACATTCAGTACTTC. Amino acids: CASSRGQEGNIQYF.